The 29 T cell receptor beta chains presented below share a single source sample, sequenced in a study of T cell responses to AZD1222 COVID-19 vaccine. Profiled with immunoSEQ multiplex PCR; TCRdb holds only in-frame clones, not every one. The top ten hold roughly 0.49% of the sample, which has about 180,000 clones, about 91% seen once. This specimen was peripheral blood, taken on day 0 of AZD1222 vaccination. The receptors were sampled from an adult in good health.

This chain uses TRBV12-5 with TRBJ2-1; the D gene is possibly TRBD1 (5 bases). Germline V lookup: CDR1 LGHNT, CDR2 FRNRAP. This CDR3 is built from 14 residues. Trimming shortened V by 2 bases and J by 10 bases, and 15 bases separated the two germline ends. The CDR3 bases are TGTGCTAGTGGTTTGACCACCCACAGGAGCGAGCAGTTCTTC. It translates to CASGLTTHRSEQFF.

A single count supports this clone. J is TRBJ1-1 and V is TRBV5-6; tentatively, D is TRBD1 (5 bases). The CDR3 covers 14 residues. V dropped 4 bases and J dropped 0 bases, with 10 bases sitting between them. Looked up from germline, CDR1 is SGHDT and CDR2 is YYEEEE. This CDR3 reads CASSSTGLNTEAFF. The CDR3 DNA sequence: TGTGCCAGCAGCAGTACAGGCTTGAACACTGAAGCTTTCTTT.

This chain links TRBV6-2 or TRBV6-3 with TRBJ2-7; unclear D gene. CDR1 and CDR2 (germline): MNHEY, SVGEGT. There are 14 residues in the CDR3. Trimming took 0 bases from V and 2 from J, leaving 8 bases between them. CDR3 in amino acids: CASSYSRPPYEQYF. The CDR3 DNA reads as TGTGCCAGCAGTTACTCAAGGCCTCCCTACGAGCAGTACTTC.

The chain is built from TRBV10-3 and TRBJ2-7; 8 bases are a match to TRBD1. Trimming took 10 bases from V and 3 from J; bases not matched to a gene: 8. The CDR3 length is 13 residues. Germline CDR1 reads ENHRY; CDR2 reads SYGVKD. CDR3 nucleotides: TGTGCCACCGCTCCAGGGGGCGGCTACGAGCAGTACTTC. Translated: CATAPGGGYEQYF.

This chain joins TRBV28 and TRBJ1-2, with 9 bases aligning to TRBD1. Germline loops: CDR1 MDHEN, CDR2 SYDVKM. The CDR3 has 13 amino acids. Trimming at V came to 5 bases and at J to 8 bases, leaving 6 bases not matched to a gene. CDR3 protein: CASSGQGSGGYTF. In nucleotides, the CDR3 is TGTGCCAGCAGTGGACAGGGGAGCGGAGGCTACACCTTC.

This chain connects TRBV11-1 to TRBJ2-3; D is perhaps TRBD2 (6 bases). There are 14 residues in the CDR3. V lost 4 bases, J lost 3 bases, and 11 bases lay in between. Looked up from germline, CDR1 is SGHAT and CDR2 is FQDESV (reference sequence). CDR3 residues: CASSYGGSTDTQYF. DNA of the CDR3: TGTGCCAGCAGCTACGGAGGGTCGACAGATACGCAGTATTTT.

The V call is TRBV5-1, the J call TRBJ2-5; 10 nucleotides match TRBD2. In germline, CDR1 is SGHRS, CDR2 YFSETQ. This CDR3 region has 16 residues. Trimming removed 5 bases from V and 0 bases from J; junction bases left unmatched: 7. The CDR3 loop is CASSPGLAVYQETQYF. The CDR3 DNA sequence: TGCGCCAGCAGTCCTGGACTAGCGGTTTACCAAGAGACCCAGTACTTC.

This sequence joins TRBV7-2 and TRBJ2-5; 8 bases agree with TRBD2. Germline-derived CDR1 and CDR2 are SGHTA and FQGNSA. V lost 5 bases to trimming and J lost 5 bases; unmatched junction nucleotides: 10. The CDR3 consists of 15 residues. Here the CDR3 DNA reads TGTGCCAGCAGCCGGACAAGCGGGGGAGGGGAGACCCAGTACTTC. Its translation is CASSRTSGGGETQYF.

The chain links TRBV11-3 to TRBJ1-3; 7 bases agree with TRBD1. The CDR3 runs 14 residues. V dropped 5 bases and J dropped 1; count of bases not matched to a gene: 2. From germline, CDR1 is SGHNT and CDR2 YENEEA. For the CDR3, the DNA is TGTGCCAGCAGCGACAGGGCATCTGGAAACACCATATATTTT. It codes for CASSDRASGNTIYF. The full variable domain, with the rest looked up from reference TRBV11-3 and TRBJ1-3, is EAGVVQSPRYKIIEKKQPVAFWCNPISGHNTLYWYLQNLGQGPELLIRYENEEAVDDSQLPKDRFSAERLKGVDSTLKIQPAELGDSAVYLCASSDRASGNTIYFGEGSWLTVV.

The chain has TRBV30 and TRBJ1-2, with D uncertain. This CDR3 has 13 amino acids. The V gene lost 2 bases and the J gene lost 4 bases, with 11 bases spanning the gap. Germline assignment: CDR1 GTSNPN and CDR2 SVGIG (reference sequence). CDR3 residues: CAWSRAGLYGYTF. The DNA of the CDR3 is TGTGCCTGGAGTCGGGCAGGCCTCTATGGCTACACCTTC.

This chain connects TRBV10-2 to TRBJ2-7; 7 positions agree with TRBD1. V gave up 3 bases and J gave up 3 bases; unmatched junction bases: 11. Germline values: CDR1 WSHSY, CDR2 SAAADI. The CDR3 length is 16 residues. The CDR3 protein is CASSDRLLTGDYEQYF. CDR3 nucleotides: TGCGCCAGCAGTGATAGGTTATTAACAGGGGACTACGAGCAGTACTTC.

This chain joins TRBV4-2 and TRBJ1-1; D gene unclear. This CDR3 has 15 amino acids. V gave up 4 bases and J gave up 1 base, with 13 bases separating them. The V gene's germline CDR1 is LGHNA and CDR2 YNFKEQ. CDR3 residues: CASSRAGPGNTEAFF. CDR3 DNA: TGTGCCAGCAGCCGGGCCGGGCCAGGGAACACTGAAGCTTTCTTT.

The chain links TRBV19 to TRBJ1-1; weak D call: TRBD1 (5 bases). Trimming removed 3 bases from V and 9 bases from J, with 14 bases in between. The CDR3 totals 13 residues. Germline CDR1 is LNHDA and CDR2 is SQIVND (reference sequence). The CDR3: CASSIQGRGKAFF. The CDR3 DNA reads TGTGCCAGTAGTATTCAGGGCCGCGGGAAAGCTTTCTTT.

This clone was picked up one time. The chain recombines TRBV19 with TRBJ1-1; 9 nucleotides line up with TRBD1. This CDR3 has 15 residues. After removal of 2 bases from V and 2 bases from J, the junction contained 3 bases not matched to a gene. Germline CDR1 is LNHDA and CDR2 is SQIVND (reference sequence). CDR3 sequence (DNA): TGTGCCAGTAGTATAATGGACAGGGGTAACACTGAAGCTTTCTTT. Its translation is CASSIMDRGNTEAFF.

This clone was seen just once. The chain joins TRBV20-1 to TRBJ2-5; 10 bases fit TRBD1. With 3 bases clipped from V and 5 bases from J, the junction kept 6 bases outside the gene matches. The CDR3 sequence is 14 residues long. The germline gives CDR1 DFQATT, CDR2 SNEGSKA (reference sequence). The CDR3 DNA follows: TGCAGTGCTAGTGCGGGACAGGGGCGGGAGACCCAGTACTTC. Translation: CSASAGQGRETQYF.

The rearrangement joins TRBV12-5 to TRBJ2-3, with D possibly being TRBD2 (7 bases). V shed 2 bases and J shed 4 bases, with 16 bases lying between them. Germline-derived CDR1 and CDR2 are LGHNT and FRNRAP. There are 16 residues in the CDR3. The CDR3 DNA sequence: TGTGCTAGTGGTTTGTCGGCAAGGGGGGGGGCAGATACGCAGTATTTT. This encodes CASGLSARGGADTQYF.

This chain links TRBV4-1 with TRBJ2-5, with 7 bases lining up with TRBD1. The CDR3 runs 18 residues. The V segment lost 4 bases and the J segment 2 bases; nucleotides outside the gene matches: 16. Germline CDR1 and CDR2: MGHRA and YSYEKL. CDR3 sequence reads: CASSRRAGDRVPQETQYF. CDR3 DNA sequence: TGCGCCAGCAGCCGAAGGGCCGGAGACAGGGTACCACAAGAGACCCAGTACTTC.

The chain couples TRBV9 to TRBJ2-7; no definite D call. The CDR3 has 15 residues. The germline gives CDR1 SGDLS, CDR2 YYNGEE. V was cut by 0 bases and J by 9 bases, with 19 bases left in between. In DNA form, the CDR3 reads TGTGCCAGCAGCGTAGAGGCTGGGCAGAGCCTGGGGCAGTACTTC. It is translated as CASSVEAGQSLGQYF. The whole variable domain, filled in from reference TRBV9 and TRBJ2-7, reads DSGVTQTPKHLITATGQRVTLRCSPRSGDLSVYWYQQSLDQGLQFLIQYYNGEERAKGNILERFSAQQFPDLHSELNLSSLELGDSALYFCASSVEAGQSLGQYFGPGTRLTVT.

The chain combines TRBV18 with TRBJ1-5, with 8 nucleotides matching TRBD1. CDR1 and CDR2 (germline): KGHSH, LQKENI. The CDR3 is made up of 15 amino acids. J was trimmed by 5 bases and V by 2 bases; bases with no gene match: 5. The DNA of the CDR3 is TGTGCCAGCTCACCAGGTTCAGGGGGCGATCAGCCCCAGCATTTT. Protein: CASSPGSGGDQPQHF.

This clone was counted only a few times. The genes are TRBV4-2 and TRBJ1-5; 10 nucleotides align to TRBD1. Germline lookup yields CDR1 LGHNA and CDR2 YNFKEQ. The CDR3 runs to 16 residues. V was pared by 3 bases and J by 6 bases, with 8 bases of the junction left unmatched. The CDR3 spells CASSQGQGTPIQPQHF. Here the CDR3 DNA reads TGTGCCAGCAGCCAGGGACAGGGGACGCCAATTCAGCCCCAGCATTTT.

The rearrangement uses TRBV2 and TRBJ1-1, with 7 bases that match TRBD1. Per germline, CDR1 SNHLY and CDR2 FYNNEI. The CDR3 is 13 amino acids. Trimming cost V 6 bases and J 3 bases; bases outside gene matches: 4. Written as DNA, the CDR3 is TGTGCCAGCAGGGACAGGTCCCACACTGAAGCTTTCTTT. It is translated as CASRDRSHTEAFF. The full variable domain, completed using reference TRBV2 and TRBJ1-1, is EPEVTQTPSHQVTQMGQEVILRCVPISNHLYFYWYRQILGQKVEFLVSFYNNEISEKSEIFDDQFSVERPDGSNFTLKIRSTKLEDSAMYFCASRDRSHTEAFFGQGTRLTVV.

The V call is TRBV7-6, the J call TRBJ2-7, with D tentatively TRBD2 (5 bases). The V end was cut by 0 bases, the J end by 6 bases, with 6 bases between. Germline CDR1 is SGHVS and CDR2 is FNYEAQ. The CDR3 runs 12 residues. This chain's CDR3 is CASSLASGEQYF. The CDR3 DNA follows: TGTGCCAGCAGCTTAGCGAGCGGCGAGCAGTACTTC.

This chain connects TRBV30 to TRBJ1-5, with D maybe TRBD1 (6 bases). The CDR3 totals 17 residues. CDR1 and CDR2 from the germline V gene are GTSNPN and SVGIG (reference sequence). V was pared by 0 bases and J by 0 bases, with 15 bases between. CDR3 coding DNA: TGTGCCTGGAGTGTACGGGGGCCCCGGAATAGCAATCAGCCCCAGCATTTT. It specifies CAWSVRGPRNSNQPQHF.

The rearrangement uses TRBV3-1 (or the pseudogene TRBV3-2) and TRBJ2-4, with TRBD1 matching 8 bases. CDR1 and CDR2 from the germline V gene are LGHDT and YNNKEL (reference sequence). This CDR3 is 15 amino acids long. Trimming took 4 bases from V and 3 from J; bases not matched to a gene: 5. The CDR3 DNA reads as TGTGCCAGCAGCCCCAGGGGGCCGGTCAAAAACATTCAGTACTTC. Translating gives CASSPRGPVKNIQYF.

CDR3 loop: CASSSSGASSNQPQHF. As DNA, the CDR3 is TGTGCCAGCAGCTCCAGCGGGGCTAGTAGCAATCAGCCCCAGCATTTT. The chain has TRBV7-2 and TRBJ1-5, with a possible D match to TRBD1 (5 bases). In germline, CDR1 is SGHTA, CDR2 FQGNSA. Trimming removed 4 bases at V and 0 bases at J, with 13 bases between. This CDR3 contains 16 residues.

V usage is TRBV18 and J usage is TRBJ2-7; D may match TRBD1 or TRBD2 (5 bases each). Germline assignment: CDR1 KGHSH and CDR2 LQKENI. The CDR3 is made up of 17 amino acids. Trimming stripped 2 bases from V and 1 base from J, with 18 bases between. The CDR3 region is CASSPENGRGDSYEQYF. In DNA, the CDR3 is TGTGCCAGCTCACCAGAGAACGGCCGAGGGGATTCCTACGAGCAGTACTTC.

The chain carries TRBV2 and TRBJ2-5; D might be TRBD1 (5 bases). V was shortened by 6 bases and J by 4 bases, with 15 bases between the two germline ends. The germline V gene encodes CDR1 SNHLY and CDR2 FYNNEI. The CDR3 totals 14 residues. CDR3 sequence reads: CASSLNLGRETQYF. The CDR3 bases are TGTGCCAGCAGCCTCAACTTGGGGCGAGAGACCCAGTACTTC.

The chain carries TRBV29-1 and TRBJ2-3; D remains unclear. The germline gives CDR1 SQVTM, CDR2 ANQGSEA. The CDR3 consists of 12 residues. Trimming pared 7 bases from V and 4 bases from J, leaving 12 bases between. CDR3 sequence (DNA): TGCAGCGCCCTCGAGTCCGCAGATACGCAGTATTTT. It translates to CSALESADTQYF.

This clone has more than one count but fewer than ten. V usage is TRBV30 and J usage is TRBJ1-1; D possibly corresponds to TRBD1 (6 bases). The germline V gene encodes CDR1 GTSNPN and CDR2 SVGIG (reference sequence). With 5 bases removed from V and 5 bases from J, the gap between germline ends came to 18 bases. The CDR3 sequence is 14 residues long. CDR3 region: CAWWPVGGRTEAFF. In nucleotides, the CDR3 is TGTGCCTGGTGGCCCGTAGGGGGGCGGACTGAAGCTTTCTTT.